The subject of this entry is one T cell receptor (beta chain). Repertoires were generated with immunoSEQ multiplex PCR, while TCRdb's copy carries only in-frame clones and drops some. The profile shows some 200,000 clones, about 80% of them singletons. Trimming cost V 2 bases and J 8 bases, with 9 bases left between them. Germline CDR1 is LGHDT and CDR2 is YNNKEL (reference sequence). CDR3 length: 12 amino acids. This record belongs to a study of blood T cell repertoires in COVID-19. Study-level background: Sample material is recorded as cDNA or gDNA derived from T cells, B-cell-depleted T cells, or PBMCs.

Specimen: peripheral blood. The receptor was isolated from a woman in her sixties with acute or convalescent COVID-19. The rearrangement uses TRBV3-1 (or the pseudogene TRBV3-2) and TRBJ1-2, with no clear D. In DNA, the CDR3 is TGTGCCAGCAGCCAAAGGCAGAGGGGCTACACCTTC. This codes for CASSQRQRGYTF.